This TCR beta chain was sequenced during a study of cytomegalovirus exposure and HLA in healthy donors. Primers included in the PCR were 60 Vbeta and 13 Jbeta primers. Here immunoSEQ multiplex PCR was the method, and the copy in TCRdb shows in-frame clones only, minus some. In the table there are 170,000 or so clones, roughly 80% of which are singletons. Study results and caveats: Previously analyzed data showed that most TCR beta V segments were productive at a frequency of about 87% or about 30%. Most TCR sequences were seen very rarely across donors, but some public TCRs occurred in many.

Trimming took 6 bases from V and 0 from J; bases not matched to a gene: 14. Germline CDR1 reads MNHEY; CDR2 reads SMNVEV (reference sequence). This CDR3 has 18 amino acids. The donors gave bone marrow, and they were healthy. This clone was found a few times. Its antigen is not identified. V is TRBV27 and J is TRBJ2-7; 10 bases are a match to TRBD2. Sequences were obtained from PBMCs. This receptor was obtained from a man aged 18 to 29 in good health and CMV-seronegative. Written as DNA, the CDR3 is TGTGCCAGCAGCCACGGGCTAGCGGGAGTACAGAGCTCCTACGAGCAGTACTTC. Encoded protein: CASSHGLAGVQSSYEQYF.